A selection of T cell receptor beta chains follows, all from one sample in a study of blood T cell repertoires in COVID-19. TCRdb keeps only in-frame clones here, not all; method: immunoSEQ multiplex PCR. This sample has approximately 250,000 clones; about 88% occur once, and the top ten carry 0.98%. What was sequenced was peripheral blood. Receptor source: a middle-aged man with acute or convalescent COVID-19. The CDR3 runs from the conserved cysteine through the conserved F or W. A D gene is named only where the DNA matches it firmly. Only part of the rows carry a size: once, few, many, or a class if the clone is expanded.

>-|TRBJ1-1|14|TRBV3-1/TRBV3-2|TRBD1
CASSNRGHDTEAFF
TGTGCCAGCAGTAACAGGGGGCACGACACTGAAGCTTTCTTT
>few|TRBJ1-1|13|TRBV10-3|TRBD1
CAISTQGDTEAFF
TGTGCCATCAGTACCCAGGGGGACACTGAAGCTTTCTTT
>-|TRBJ2-5|16|TRBV9|TRBD1
CASSPRTGGWVETQYF
TGTGCCAGCAGCCCACGGACAGGGGGCTGGGTAGAGACCCAGTACTTC
>-|TRBJ2-3|20|TRBV9|-
CASSDRDKGLHYSRTDTQYF
TGTGCCAGCAGCGACCGTGACAAGGGACTCCATTATAGTCGCACAGATACGCAGTATTTT
>-|TRBJ2-5|13|TRBV9|-
CASSSGVQETQYF
TGTGCCAGCAGCTCCGGAGTCCAAGAGACCCAGTACTTC
>-|TRBJ1-4|10|TRBV19|TRBD1
CATRGEKLFF
TGTGCCACCAGGGGGGAAAAACTGTTTTTT
>-|TRBJ2-7|14|TRBV5-4|TRBD2
CASSYGLAAYEQYF
TGTGCCAGCAGCTACGGACTAGCGGCCTACGAGCAGTACTTC
>-|TRBJ1-5|13|TRBV19|-
CASSNAGNQPQHF
TGTGCCAGTAGTAACGCCGGGAATCAGCCCCAGCATTTT
>-|TRBJ2-6|13|TRBV30|-
CAWINSGANVLTF
TGTGCCTGGATAAACTCTGGGGCCAACGTCCTGACTTTC
>-|TRBJ1-5|15|TRBV6-5|TRBD1
CASRDRVESNQPQHF
TGTGCCAGCAGAGACAGGGTGGAAAGCAATCAGCCCCAGCATTTT
>-|TRBJ1-6|18|TRBV5-5|-
CASSLDDSKPSLGSPLHF
TGTGCCAGCAGCTTGGACGACAGTAAACCCTCATTAGGTTCACCCCTCCACTTT
>once|TRBJ1-2|12|TRBV24-1|-
CATSDQYGGYTF
TGTGCCACCAGTGATCAATATGGCGGCTACACCTTC
>-|TRBJ2-7|15|TRBV27|TRBD1
CASSLPGQKTYEQYF
TGTGCCAGCAGTCTACCGGGACAGAAGACCTACGAGCAGTACTTC
>-|TRBJ1-2|13|TRBV7-2|-
CASSLGGSRGYTF
TGTGCCAGCAGCTTAGGAGGGTCCCGTGGCTACACCTTC
>-|TRBJ2-1|17|TRBV7-3|TRBD1
CASSFSPGQGMANEQFF
TGTGCCAGCAGCTTCTCTCCAGGACAGGGTATGGCCAATGAGCAGTTCTTC
>few|TRBJ2-1|15|TRBV14|-
CASSSRSAGYNEQFF
TGTGCCAGCAGCTCACGGAGTGCGGGGTACAATGAGCAGTTCTTC
>-|TRBJ1-1|14|TRBV4-1|-
CASSRGGEDTEAFF
TGCGCCAGCAGCCGTGGAGGAGAGGACACTGAAGCTTTCTTT